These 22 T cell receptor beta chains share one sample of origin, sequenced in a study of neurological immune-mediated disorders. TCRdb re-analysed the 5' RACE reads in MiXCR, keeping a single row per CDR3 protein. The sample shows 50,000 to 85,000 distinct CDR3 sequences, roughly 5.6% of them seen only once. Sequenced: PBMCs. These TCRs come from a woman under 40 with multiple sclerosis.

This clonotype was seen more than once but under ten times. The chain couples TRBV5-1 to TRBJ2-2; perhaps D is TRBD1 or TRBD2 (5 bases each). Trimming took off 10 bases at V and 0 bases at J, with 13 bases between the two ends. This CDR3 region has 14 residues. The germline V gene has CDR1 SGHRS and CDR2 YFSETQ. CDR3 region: CALTGTPNTGELFF. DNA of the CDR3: TGCGCCTTAACCGGGACGCCGAACACCGGGGAGCTGTTTTTT.

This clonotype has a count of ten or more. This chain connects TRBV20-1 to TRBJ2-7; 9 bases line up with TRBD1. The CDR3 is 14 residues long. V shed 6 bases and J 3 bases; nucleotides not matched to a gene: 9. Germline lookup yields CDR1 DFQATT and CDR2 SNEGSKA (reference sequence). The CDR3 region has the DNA TGCAGTGCAACAACCGGGACAGGGATCTACGAGCAGTACTTC. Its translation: CSATTGTGIYEQYF.

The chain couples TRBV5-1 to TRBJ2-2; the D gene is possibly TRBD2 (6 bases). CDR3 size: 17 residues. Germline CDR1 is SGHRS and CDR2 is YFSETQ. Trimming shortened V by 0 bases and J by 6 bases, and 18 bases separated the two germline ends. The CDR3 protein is CASSLVGLTSLAGELFF. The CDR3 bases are TGCGCCAGCAGCTTGGTGGGCCTAACTAGCTTGGCCGGGGAGCTGTTTTTT.

The CDR3 loop reads CRTTSAGVDTQYF. The CDR3 nucleotides read TGCAGAACCACGTCGGCGGGCGTAGATACGCAGTATTTT. The chain couples TRBV20-1 to TRBJ2-3; TRBD2 might be the D (5 bases). Per germline, CDR1 DFQATT and CDR2 SNEGSKA (reference sequence). This CDR3 is built from 13 residues.

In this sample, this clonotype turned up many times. CDR3 coding DNA: TGCGCCAGCAGCTTGGCTTTCGCGAACACCGGGGAGCTGTTTTTT. Translation: CASSLAFANTGELFF. This chain links TRBV5-1 with TRBJ2-2; D unclear. Trimming stripped 0 bases from V and 0 bases from J, with 6 bases between. The germline V gene has CDR1 SGHRS and CDR2 YFSETQ. This CDR3 region has 15 residues.

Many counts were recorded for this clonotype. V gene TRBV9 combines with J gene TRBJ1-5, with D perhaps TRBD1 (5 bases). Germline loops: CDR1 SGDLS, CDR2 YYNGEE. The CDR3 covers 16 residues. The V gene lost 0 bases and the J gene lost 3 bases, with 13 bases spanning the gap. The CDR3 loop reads CASSVERRGSNQPQHF. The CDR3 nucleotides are TGTGCCAGCAGCGTAGAACGACGGGGCTCCAATCAGCCCCAGCATTTT.

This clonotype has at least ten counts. Written as DNA, the CDR3 is TGCAGTGCTAGAGGTCAGTCTAGCAATCAGCCCCAGCATTTT. It codes for CSARGQSSNQPQHF. V is TRBV20-1 and J is TRBJ1-5; D gene unclear. The CDR3 has 14 amino acids. V lost 1 base and J 0 bases, leaving 7 bases between the germline ends. Germline V gene sequence: CDR1 DFQATT, CDR2 SNEGSKA (reference sequence).

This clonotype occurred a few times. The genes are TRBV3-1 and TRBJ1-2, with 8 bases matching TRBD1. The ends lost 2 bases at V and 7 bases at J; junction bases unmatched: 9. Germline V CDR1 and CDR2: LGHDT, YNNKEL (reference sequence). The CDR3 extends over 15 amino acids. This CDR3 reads CASSQSLTGGSGYTF. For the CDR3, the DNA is TGTGCCAGCAGCCAAAGCCTAACAGGGGGAAGTGGCTACACCTTC. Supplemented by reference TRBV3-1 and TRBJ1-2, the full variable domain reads DTAVSQTPKYLVTQMGNDKSIKCEQNLGHDTMYWYKQDSKKFLKIMFSYNNKELIINETVPNRFSPKSPDKAHLNLHINSLELGDSAVYFCASSQSLTGGSGYTFGSGTRLTVV.

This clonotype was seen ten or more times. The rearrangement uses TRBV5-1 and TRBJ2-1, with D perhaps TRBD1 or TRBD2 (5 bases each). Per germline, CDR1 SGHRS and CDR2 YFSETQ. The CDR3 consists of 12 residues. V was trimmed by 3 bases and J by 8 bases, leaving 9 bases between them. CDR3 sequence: CASSWGMDEQFF. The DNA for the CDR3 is TGCGCCAGCAGCTGGGGGATGGATGAGCAGTTCTTC.

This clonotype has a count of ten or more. For the CDR3, the DNA is TGTGCCAGCAGCTCAAAGGGAGGCTATGGCTACACCTTC. This gives the protein CASSSKGGYGYTF. The chain links TRBV7-2 to TRBJ1-2; D is undetermined. The V gene lost 4 bases and the J gene lost 4 bases, with 10 bases spanning the gap. The germline gives CDR1 SGHTA, CDR2 FQGNSA. There are 13 residues in the CDR3. The variable domain in full, completed from reference TRBV7-2 and TRBJ1-2, reads GAGVSQSPSNKVTEKGKDVELRCDPISGHTALYWYRQSLGQGLEFLIYFQGNSAPDKSGLPSDRFSAERTGGSVSTLTIQRTQQEDSAVYLCASSSKGGYGYTFGSGTRLTVV.

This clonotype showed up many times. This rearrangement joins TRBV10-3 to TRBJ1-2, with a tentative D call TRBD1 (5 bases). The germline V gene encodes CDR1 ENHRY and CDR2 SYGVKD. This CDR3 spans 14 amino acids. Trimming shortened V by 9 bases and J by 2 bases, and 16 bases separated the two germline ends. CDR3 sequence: CAMGEGLRNYGYTF. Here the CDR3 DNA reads TGTGCCATGGGGGAAGGACTTCGCAACTATGGCTACACCTTC.

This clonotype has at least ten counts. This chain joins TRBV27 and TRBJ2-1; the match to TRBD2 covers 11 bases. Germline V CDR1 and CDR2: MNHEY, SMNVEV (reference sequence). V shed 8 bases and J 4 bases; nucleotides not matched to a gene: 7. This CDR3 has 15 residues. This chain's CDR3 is CASSSSGGRYNEQFF. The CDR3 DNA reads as TGTGCCAGCTCCTCTAGCGGGGGGCGTTACAATGAGCAGTTCTTC.

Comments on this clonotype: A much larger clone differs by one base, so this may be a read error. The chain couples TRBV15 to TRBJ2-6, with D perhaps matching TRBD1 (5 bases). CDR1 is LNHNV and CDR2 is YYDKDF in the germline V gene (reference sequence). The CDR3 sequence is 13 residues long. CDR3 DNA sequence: TGTGCCACCAAGGCCTCTGGGGCCAAAGTCCTGACTTTC. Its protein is CATKASGAKVLTF. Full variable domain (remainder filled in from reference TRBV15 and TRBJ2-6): DAMVIQNPRYQVTQFGKPVTLSCSQTLNHNVMYWYQQKSSQAPKLLFHYYDKDFNNEADTPDNFQSRRPNTSFCFLDIRSPGLGDTAMYLCATKASGAKVLTFGAGSRLTVL.

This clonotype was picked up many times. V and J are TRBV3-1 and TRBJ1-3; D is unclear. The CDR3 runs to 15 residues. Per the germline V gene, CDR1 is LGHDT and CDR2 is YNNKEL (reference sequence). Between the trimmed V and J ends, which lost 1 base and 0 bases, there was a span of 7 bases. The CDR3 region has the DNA TGTGCCAGCAGCCAAGGTCTGGTCTCTGGAAACACCATATATTTT. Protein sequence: CASSQGLVSGNTIYF.

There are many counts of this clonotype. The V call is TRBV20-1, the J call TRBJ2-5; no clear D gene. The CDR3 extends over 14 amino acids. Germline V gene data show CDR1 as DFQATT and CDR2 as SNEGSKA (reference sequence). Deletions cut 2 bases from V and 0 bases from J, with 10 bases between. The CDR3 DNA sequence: TGCAGTGCTAGACCGGGTTGGTACCAAGAGACCCAGTACTTC. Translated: CSARPGWYQETQYF.

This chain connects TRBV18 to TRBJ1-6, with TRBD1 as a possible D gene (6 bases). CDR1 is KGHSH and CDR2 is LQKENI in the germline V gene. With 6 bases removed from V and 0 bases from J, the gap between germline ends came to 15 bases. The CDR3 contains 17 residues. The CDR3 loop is CASSYQGPSSYNSPLHF. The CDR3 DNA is TGTGCCAGCTCGTATCAGGGGCCGAGCTCCTATAATTCACCCCTCCACTTT.

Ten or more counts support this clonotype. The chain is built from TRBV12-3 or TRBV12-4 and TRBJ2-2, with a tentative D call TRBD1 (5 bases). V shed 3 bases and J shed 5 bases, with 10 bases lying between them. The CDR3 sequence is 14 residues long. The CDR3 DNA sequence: TGTGCCAGCAGTTTTAGGGCAGGGACCGGGGAGCTGTTTTTT. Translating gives CASSFRAGTGELFF.

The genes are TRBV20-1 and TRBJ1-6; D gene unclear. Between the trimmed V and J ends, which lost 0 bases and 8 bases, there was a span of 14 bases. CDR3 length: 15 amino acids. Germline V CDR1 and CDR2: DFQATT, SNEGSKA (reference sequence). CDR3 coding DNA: TGCAGTGCTAGAGATCCACGAAAGGACTATTCACCCCTCCACTTT. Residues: CSARDPRKDYSPLHF.

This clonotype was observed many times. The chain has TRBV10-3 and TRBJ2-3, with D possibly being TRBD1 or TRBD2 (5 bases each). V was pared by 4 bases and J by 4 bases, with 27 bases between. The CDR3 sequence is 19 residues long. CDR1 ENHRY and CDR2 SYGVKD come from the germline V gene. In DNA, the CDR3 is TGTGCCATCAGTGGAGTGGGGCGGACCCCTGGTGAGGGCCCAGATACGCAGTATTTT. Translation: CAISGVGRTPGEGPDTQYF.

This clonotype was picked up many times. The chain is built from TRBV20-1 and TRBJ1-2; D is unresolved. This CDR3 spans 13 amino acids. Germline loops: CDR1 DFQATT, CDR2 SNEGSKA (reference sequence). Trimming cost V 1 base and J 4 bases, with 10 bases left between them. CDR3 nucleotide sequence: TGCAGTGCTAGAGGTGGAGGAGGCTATGGCTACACCTTC. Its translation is CSARGGGGYGYTF.

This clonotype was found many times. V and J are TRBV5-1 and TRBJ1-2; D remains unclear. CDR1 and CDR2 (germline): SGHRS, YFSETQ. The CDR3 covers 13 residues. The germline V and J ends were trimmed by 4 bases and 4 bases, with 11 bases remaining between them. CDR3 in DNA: TGCGCCAGCAGCCCGTCGGGTCTCTATGGCTACACCTTC. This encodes CASSPSGLYGYTF. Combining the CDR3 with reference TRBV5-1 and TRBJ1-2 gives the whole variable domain KAGVTQTPRYLIKTRGQQVTLSCSPISGHRSVSWYQQTPGQGLQFLFEYFSETQRNKGNFPGRFSGRQFSNSRSEMNVSTLELGDSALYLCASSPSGLYGYTFGSGTRLTVV.

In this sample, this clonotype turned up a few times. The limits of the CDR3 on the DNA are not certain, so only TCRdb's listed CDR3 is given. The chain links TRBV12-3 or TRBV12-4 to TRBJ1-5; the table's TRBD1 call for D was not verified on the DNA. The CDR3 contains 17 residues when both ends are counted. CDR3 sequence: CASSWGQGANSNQPQNF.